These 11 T cell receptor beta chains originate from one sample sequenced in a study of shared clonotypes between healthy human individuals. Sequencing used immunoSEQ multiplex PCR; TCRdb keeps in-frame clones, though not all of them. The sample consists of 2 million to 2.5 million clones, 93% of them appearing once. The sample consisted of naive CD4+ T cells from PBMCs. The subset here: CD45RA+ positively selected. Receptor source: a man aged 18 to 30 in good health. Some clones in this sample may be carry-over from other donors' samples.

V gene TRBV27 combines with J gene TRBJ1-1, with 7 bases matching TRBD1. V shed 7 bases, J shed 3 bases, and the junction held 20 bases outside the gene matches. CDR1 and CDR2 from the germline V gene are MNHEY and SMNVEV (reference sequence). The CDR3 sequence is 18 residues long. The CDR3 bases are TGTGCCAGCACGCTCCGAGAACAGGGGCCCGAGGAAGACACTGAAGCTTTCTTT. Translation gives CASTLREQGPEEDTEAFF.

The chain joins TRBV11-2 to TRBJ1-5; 7 bases line up with TRBD1. Germline CDR1 is SGHAT and CDR2 is FQNNGV. The V gene end was trimmed by 5 bases and the J gene end by 6 bases; junction bases not matched to a gene: 4. CDR3 length: 13 amino acids. The CDR3 DNA reads TGTGCCAGCAGCCTTCGACAGGGTCAGCCCCAGCATTTT. Amino acid sequence: CASSLRQGQPQHF.

Here the CDR3 DNA reads TGTGCCAGCAGTGAAATAGCGGGGGCGGGAGCAGATACGCAGTATTTT. Its translation is CASSEIAGAGADTQYF. The chain has TRBV6-1 and TRBJ2-3; 9 positions agree with TRBD2. The V segment lost 2 bases and the J segment 4 bases; nucleotides outside the gene matches: 7. CDR1 and CDR2 from the germline V gene are MNHNS and SASEGT. The CDR3 has 16 amino acids.

The rearrangement joins TRBV10-1 to TRBJ2-7; the D is unclear. Trimming stripped 3 bases from V and 4 bases from J, with 19 bases between. This CDR3 has 16 amino acids. Germline-derived CDR1 and CDR2 are WNHNN and SYGVQD (reference sequence). CDR3 DNA: TGCGCCAGCAGTGAATACGGACCAACCCCAACATACGAGCAGTACTTC. It specifies CASSEYGPTPTYEQYF.

The chain is built from TRBV28 and TRBJ1-3; 9 bases map to TRBD1. Germline CDR1 is MDHEN and CDR2 is SYDVKM. Unmatched junction bases numbered 4, after V lost 6 bases and J lost 1 base. CDR3 length: 15 residues. The CDR3 region is CASRTGGSSGNTIYF. CDR3 in DNA: TGTGCCAGCAGGACAGGGGGTAGTTCTGGAAACACCATATATTTT.

V is TRBV9 and J is TRBJ2-2; 14 bases map to TRBD2. Germline V gene lookup returns CDR1 SGDLS and CDR2 YYNGEE. The CDR3 extends over 18 amino acids. The junction had 5 bases not matched to a gene; V was cut back by 4 bases and J by 0 bases. The CDR3 nucleotides are TGTGCCAGCAGCACTCGGACTAGCGGGAGGCCGAACACCGGGGAGCTGTTTTTT. Translated, it gives CASSTRTSGRPNTGELFF.

This clone came up once. The V gene is TRBV18, the J gene TRBJ1-5; 7 nucleotides align to TRBD1. This CDR3 region has 18 residues. V was clipped by 2 bases and J by 0 bases; unmatched bases: 10. Germline V gives CDR1 KGHSH, CDR2 LQKENI. This CDR3 is CASSPEGAGVYSNQPQHF. The CDR3 DNA reads as TGTGCCAGCTCACCAGAGGGGGCGGGTGTTTATAGCAATCAGCCCCAGCATTTT.

A note on this clone: The sample contains more than one DNA sequence encoding this CDR3. The chain is built from TRBV18 and TRBJ2-2; D not certain. Germline assignment: CDR1 KGHSH and CDR2 LQKENI. V lost 0 bases and J 3 bases, leaving 5 bases between the germline ends. CDR3 length equals 14 residues. CDR3 nucleotide sequence: TGTGCCAGCTCACCACCCCGGGACACCGGGGAGCTGTTTTTT. Its translation is CASSPPRDTGELFF.

The V call is TRBV29-1, the J call TRBJ2-7; D might be TRBD2 (6 bases). The CDR3 has 13 amino acids. Per germline, CDR1 SQVTM and CDR2 ANQGSEA. V lost 7 bases, J lost 0 bases, and 13 bases lay in between. CDR3: CSAGGRISYEQYF. DNA of the CDR3: TGCAGCGCCGGGGGACGGATCTCCTACGAGCAGTACTTC.

This clone is a singleton in its sample. V and J are TRBV7-3 and TRBJ2-3; maybe TRBD2 (5 bases). Trimming pared 4 bases from V and 1 base from J, leaving 12 bases between. The CDR3 is made up of 15 amino acids. Germline assignment: CDR1 SGHTA and CDR2 FQGTGA. CDR3 residues: CASSSPRGGTDTQYF. The DNA for the CDR3 is TGTGCCAGCAGCTCCCCCCGGGGAGGCACAGATACGCAGTATTTT.

The J gene is TRBJ2-6, the V gene TRBV21-1; the table names TRBD2, a call not compared with the DNA. TRBV21-1 is recorded as a pseudogene. This CDR3 spans 20 amino acids. CDR3 sequence: CASSNWTSGRTFAGANVLTF. CDR3 DNA sequence: TGTGCCAGCAGCAATTGGACTAGCGGGAGAACCTTCGCCGGGGCCAACGTCCTGACTTTC.